These T cell receptor beta chains were read from a single sample in a study of blood T cell repertoires in COVID-19. Produced via immunoSEQ multiplex PCR; TCRdb's table is partial and in-frame only. This sample has 65,000 or so clones, with 72% found just once. The sample comprised PBMCs or T cells enriched from blood (not recorded which). The receptors stem from a woman aged 55 to 70 who had been exposed to COVID-19. CDR3s include the opening cysteine and the closing phenylalanine or tryptophan. The D gene is left open where the match is weak. The size field is filled for only some rows; it gives once, few, many or a size class.

CDR3nt: TGTGCCAGCAGTTTAAATAGAGATGAGCAGTTCTTC
CDR3aa: CASSLNRDEQFF
j_gene: TRBJ2-1
v_gene: TRBV12-3/TRBV12-4
d_gene: .
abundance: .

CDR3nt: TGTGCCAGCAGCCAAAATGCAAGACAGACAGGGCAAGAGACCCAGTACTTC
CDR3aa: CASSQNARQTGQETQYF
j_gene: TRBJ2-5
v_gene: TRBV4-2
d_gene: TRBD1
abundance: .

CDR3nt: TGTGCCAGCAGCCCACCCCGGGGGCGGGGGGACAATGAGCAGTTCTTC
CDR3aa: CASSPPRGRGDNEQFF
j_gene: TRBJ2-1
v_gene: TRBV7-9
d_gene: TRBD2
abundance: .

CDR3nt: TGTGCCAGCAGCTTAGTGAGCGGCGATGAGCAGTACTTC
CDR3aa: CASSLVSGDEQYF
j_gene: TRBJ2-7
v_gene: TRBV7-2
d_gene: .
abundance: .

CDR3nt: TGTGCCAGCAGCTTACTCGAACCGGGACTAGCGGGGGGGCCGCGGGAGACCCAGTACTTC
CDR3aa: CASSLLEPGLAGGPRETQYF
j_gene: TRBJ2-5
v_gene: TRBV7-8
d_gene: TRBD2
abundance: medium-sized

CDR3nt: TGTGCCAGTAGTACTACTGGACAGAATAATCAGCCCCAGCATTTT
CDR3aa: CASSTTGQNNQPQHF
j_gene: TRBJ1-5
v_gene: TRBV19
d_gene: .
abundance: .

CDR3nt: TGTGCCAGCAGCTACCACAGGGGTTCGGGCTACACCTTC
CDR3aa: CASSYHRGSGYTF
j_gene: TRBJ1-2
v_gene: TRBV7-2
d_gene: TRBD1
abundance: .

CDR3nt: TGTGCCAGCCCCGAGGGACTAGCGGGAGTGGAGACCCAGTACTTC
CDR3aa: CASPEGLAGVETQYF
j_gene: TRBJ2-5
v_gene: TRBV3-1/TRBV3-2
d_gene: TRBD2
abundance: .

CDR3nt: TGTGCCAGCACCCCCGGCGGGGATACGCAGTATTTT
CDR3aa: CASTPGGDTQYF
j_gene: TRBJ2-3
v_gene: TRBV2
d_gene: .
abundance: .

CDR3nt: TGTGCCAGCAGCTCCCCGGGACAGCTTCACTATGGCTACACCTTC
CDR3aa: CASSSPGQLHYGYTF
j_gene: TRBJ1-2
v_gene: TRBV9
d_gene: TRBD1
abundance: .

CDR3nt: TGCGCCAGCAGTCCCCCTCCGGGAGTCCAGGACAATGAGCAGTTCTTC
CDR3aa: CASSPPPGVQDNEQFF
j_gene: TRBJ2-1
v_gene: TRBV10-2
d_gene: .
abundance: .

CDR3nt: TGTGCCTGGAGCGTTTCTAGGGGGGGCAATTCACCCCTCCACTTT
CDR3aa: CAWSVSRGGNSPLHF
j_gene: TRBJ1-6
v_gene: TRBV30
d_gene: .
abundance: .

CDR3nt: TGCAGTGCCTCATGGACAGGTTTGGTCACCTTC
CDR3aa: CSASWTGLVTF
j_gene: TRBJ1-2
v_gene: TRBV20-1
d_gene: TRBD1
abundance: .

CDR3nt: TGTGCCTGGAGCTCAGGCTTATCTGAAGCTTTCTTT
CDR3aa: CAWSSGLSEAFF
j_gene: TRBJ1-1
v_gene: TRBV30
d_gene: .
abundance: .

CDR3nt: TGTGCCACCAGTGCGACAGGGATCGAACTCCACTTT
CDR3aa: CATSATGIELHF
j_gene: TRBJ1-6
v_gene: TRBV24-1
d_gene: TRBD1
abundance: .

CDR3nt: TGTGCCAGTAACGGCGGTTACAATCAGCCCCAGCATTTT
CDR3aa: CASNGGYNQPQHF
j_gene: TRBJ1-5
v_gene: TRBV19
d_gene: .
abundance: .

CDR3nt: TGTGCCAGCTTCGTATCTGGAAACACCATATATTTT
CDR3aa: CASFVSGNTIYF
j_gene: TRBJ1-3
v_gene: TRBV6-7
d_gene: .
abundance: .

CDR3nt: TGTGCCAGCAGCCAAGATACGCAGGGCACAGATACGCAGTATTTT
CDR3aa: CASSQDTQGTDTQYF
j_gene: TRBJ2-3
v_gene: TRBV3-1/TRBV3-2
d_gene: .
abundance: .

CDR3nt: TGTGCCAGCAGCTTAGAGGGGACTAGCGGCGCCTACGAGCAGTACTTC
CDR3aa: CASSLEGTSGAYEQYF
j_gene: TRBJ2-7
v_gene: TRBV7-2
d_gene: TRBD2
abundance: few

CDR3nt: TGCGCCAGCAGCTTGACAGCGAACACCGGGGAGCTGTTTTTT
CDR3aa: CASSLTANTGELFF
j_gene: TRBJ2-2
v_gene: TRBV5-1
d_gene: .
abundance: .

CDR3nt: TGCGCCAGCAGAAGAGACTCTGGGGCCAACGTCCTGACTTTC
CDR3aa: CASRRDSGANVLTF
j_gene: TRBJ2-6
v_gene: TRBV5-1
d_gene: .
abundance: .

CDR3nt: TGTGCCAGCAGCTTGATTAAGGGGGCAAAGGGGCCTCACGAGCAGTACTTC
CDR3aa: CASSLIKGAKGPHEQYF
j_gene: TRBJ2-7
v_gene: TRBV5-4
d_gene: TRBD1
abundance: .

CDR3nt: TGTGCCAGCAGCCCCCCAGGGCTTACTCCTGAAAAACTGTTTTTT
CDR3aa: CASSPPGLTPEKLFF
j_gene: TRBJ1-4
v_gene: TRBV7-2
d_gene: .
abundance: .

CDR3nt: TGTGCCAGCTCCGGGACAGGGGCCAAAAACATTCAGTACTTC
CDR3aa: CASSGTGAKNIQYF
j_gene: TRBJ2-4
v_gene: TRBV7-2
d_gene: TRBD1
abundance: .

CDR3nt: TGCAGCGTTGTGGACAGGGCTAACTATGGCTACACCTTC
CDR3aa: CSVVDRANYGYTF
j_gene: TRBJ1-2
v_gene: TRBV29-1
d_gene: TRBD1
abundance: once

CDR3nt: TGTGCCAGCAGCGAGAATAGGGTGGGAGGGAACGAGCAGTTCTTC
CDR3aa: CASSENRVGGNEQFF
j_gene: TRBJ2-1
v_gene: TRBV11-2
d_gene: TRBD2
abundance: .

CDR3nt: TGTGCCAGCAGTTTTACAACAGGTTCACCCCTCCACTTT
CDR3aa: CASSFTTGSPLHF
j_gene: TRBJ1-6
v_gene: TRBV27
d_gene: .
abundance: .

CDR3nt: TGTGCCAGCAGTTTAAGGAGATCTACAAGCAATCAGCCCCAGCATTTT
CDR3aa: CASSLRRSTSNQPQHF
j_gene: TRBJ1-5
v_gene: TRBV28
d_gene: .
abundance: many

CDR3nt: TGTGCCAGCAGCCAAGGGGGCTTGGGGGAGACCCAGTACTTC
CDR3aa: CASSQGGLGETQYF
j_gene: TRBJ2-5
v_gene: TRBV11-3
d_gene: TRBD1
abundance: .

CDR3nt: TGTGCCATCAGTGACCCGACGGGGGGGCCGGGCTATGAGCAGTTCTTC
CDR3aa: CAISDPTGGPGYEQFF
j_gene: TRBJ2-1
v_gene: TRBV10-3
d_gene: TRBD2
abundance: once

CDR3nt: TGTGCCAGCAGCCCAAGAGGAGGGGGCTTGAACACTGAAGCTTTCTTT
CDR3aa: CASSPRGGGLNTEAFF
j_gene: TRBJ1-1
v_gene: TRBV7-8
d_gene: TRBD1
abundance: .

CDR3nt: TGTGCCAGCAGCCAAGTGGGCAGCACACCCCTCCACTTT
CDR3aa: CASSQVGSTPLHF
j_gene: TRBJ1-6
v_gene: TRBV4-2
d_gene: .
abundance: .

CDR3nt: TGTGCCAGCAGTGATGGCAGGGAACAGCCCCAGCATTTT
CDR3aa: CASSDGREQPQHF
j_gene: TRBJ1-5
v_gene: TRBV6-4
d_gene: .
abundance: .

CDR3nt: TGTGCCAGCAGATTAGCGGGGGGCTACAATGAGCAGTTCTTC
CDR3aa: CASRLAGGYNEQFF
j_gene: TRBJ2-1
v_gene: TRBV27
d_gene: TRBD2
abundance: .

CDR3nt: TGTGCCAGCAGCTTTCAGGGGTCCTACGAGCAGTACTTC
CDR3aa: CASSFQGSYEQYF
j_gene: TRBJ2-7
v_gene: TRBV5-4
d_gene: .
abundance: few

CDR3nt: TGCGCCAGCAGCTTGTTAGGCGGGACTAGCGGAATTCATGAGCAGTTCTTC
CDR3aa: CASSLLGGTSGIHEQFF
j_gene: TRBJ2-1
v_gene: TRBV5-1
d_gene: TRBD2
abundance: few

CDR3nt: TGTGCCTGGAGTGGACCGGACAGGGGATTGTTTTATGGCTACACCTTC
CDR3aa: CAWSGPDRGLFYGYTF
j_gene: TRBJ1-2
v_gene: TRBV30
d_gene: TRBD1
abundance: .

CDR3nt: TGCGCCAGCAGTTCAGGGGCGAACACTGAAGCTTTCTTT
CDR3aa: CASSSGANTEAFF
j_gene: TRBJ1-1
v_gene: TRBV10-1
d_gene: .
abundance: .

CDR3nt: TGCGCCAGCAGCCAAGAAGAGGCGGCAGGGGATGGCTACACCTTC
CDR3aa: CASSQEEAAGDGYTF
j_gene: TRBJ1-2
v_gene: TRBV4-3
d_gene: .
abundance: many

CDR3nt: TGTGCCAGCAGTTTATCACAGGTGGGCGGTCGCTACACCTTC
CDR3aa: CASSLSQVGGRYTF
j_gene: TRBJ1-2
v_gene: TRBV28
d_gene: .
abundance: .

CDR3nt: TGTGCCTGGCAGGCGGGCCTAAGCTCTGGAAACACCATATATTTT
CDR3aa: CAWQAGLSSGNTIYF
j_gene: TRBJ1-3
v_gene: TRBV30
d_gene: .
abundance: .

CDR3nt: TGTGCCACCAGTGTGGGGACTAGCGGGACCGGGGAGCTGTTTTTT
CDR3aa: CATSVGTSGTGELFF
j_gene: TRBJ2-2
v_gene: TRBV24-1
d_gene: TRBD2
abundance: .

CDR3nt: TGCGCCAGCATGGACAGGGGCACGGGCAATCAGCCCCAGCATTTT
CDR3aa: CASMDRGTGNQPQHF
j_gene: TRBJ1-5
v_gene: TRBV10-2
d_gene: TRBD1
abundance: .

CDR3nt: TGTGCCAGCAGCTTGCGTCTGGATACGCAGTATTTT
CDR3aa: CASSLRLDTQYF
j_gene: TRBJ2-3
v_gene: TRBV14
d_gene: .
abundance: .